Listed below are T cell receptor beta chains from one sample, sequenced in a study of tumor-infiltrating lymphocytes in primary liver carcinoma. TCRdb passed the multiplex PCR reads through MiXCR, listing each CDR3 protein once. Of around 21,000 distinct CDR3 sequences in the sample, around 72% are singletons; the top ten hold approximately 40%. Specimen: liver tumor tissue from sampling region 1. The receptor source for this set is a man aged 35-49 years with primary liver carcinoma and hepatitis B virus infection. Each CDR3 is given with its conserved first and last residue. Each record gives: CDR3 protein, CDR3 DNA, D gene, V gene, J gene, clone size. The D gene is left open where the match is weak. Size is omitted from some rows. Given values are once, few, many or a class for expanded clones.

CDR3 protein: CASSLDQGPQETQYF
CDR3 DNA: TGTGCCAGCAGCTTAGATCAGGGACCCCAAGAGACCCAGTACTTC
D gene: .
V gene: TRBV11-2
J gene: TRBJ2-5
clone size: .

CDR3 protein: CASGLEASGPDRLYEQYF
CDR3 DNA: TGCGCCAGCGGCTTGGAGGCTAGTGGGCCCGATAGGCTCTACGAGCAGTACTTC
D gene: .
V gene: TRBV5-1
J gene: TRBJ2-7
clone size: .

CDR3 protein: CASLGEVATGELFF
CDR3 DNA: TGCGCCAGCTTGGGGGAAGTGGCCACCGGGGAGTTGTTTTTT
D gene: .
V gene: TRBV5-1
J gene: TRBJ2-2
clone size: .

CDR3 protein: CVNSLGLVEEQYF
CDR3 DNA: TGTGTCAACAGCTTGGGCCTGGTGGAGGAGCAGTACTTC
D gene: .
V gene: TRBV7-8
J gene: TRBJ2-7
clone size: .

CDR3 protein: CASLRDLRYNEQFF
CDR3 DNA: TGTGCCAGCCTCCGGGACTTACGCTACAATGAGCAGTTCTTC
D gene: .
V gene: TRBV7-2
J gene: TRBJ2-1
clone size: few

CDR3 protein: CGSSKPTDTQYF
CDR3 DNA: TGTGGCAGCAGCAAACCCACTGATACGCAGTATTTT
D gene: .
V gene: TRBV11-2
J gene: TRBJ2-3
clone size: .

CDR3 protein: CATPDRANTEAFF
CDR3 DNA: TGTGCCACCCCGGACAGGGCAAACACTGAAGCTTTCTTT
D gene: TRBD1
V gene: TRBV28
J gene: TRBJ1-1
clone size: .

CDR3 protein: CTSNSRGSFSLYEHYF
CDR3 DNA: TGTACCAGCAACTCAAGAGGCTCTTTCAGCCTCTACGAGCACTACTTC
D gene: .
V gene: TRBV11-1
J gene: TRBJ2-7
clone size: .

CDR3 protein: CAWSIAGGQPQHF
CDR3 DNA: TGTGCCTGGAGTATCGCTGGGGGTCAGCCCCAACATTTT
D gene: .
V gene: TRBV30
J gene: TRBJ1-5
clone size: once

CDR3 protein: CVSSLRGSYGYTF
CDR3 DNA: TGTGTCAGCAGTCTCCGGGGCTCATATGGCTACACCTTC
D gene: .
V gene: TRBV12-3/TRBV12-4
J gene: TRBJ1-2
clone size: few

CDR3 protein: CARSMYGTDTGELFF
CDR3 DNA: TGTGCCAGAAGTATGTACGGGACGGACACCGGGGAGCTGTTTTTT
D gene: .
V gene: TRBV19
J gene: TRBJ2-2
clone size: .

CDR3 protein: CASSPGHRENQPQHF
CDR3 DNA: TGCGCCAGCAGCCCAGGGCACCGGGAGAATCAGCCCCAGCATTTT
D gene: .
V gene: TRBV5-1
J gene: TRBJ1-5
clone size: .

CDR3 protein: CASSPLPGPEAFF
CDR3 DNA: TGTGCCAGCTCACCCTTACCAGGCCCTGAAGCTTTCTTT
D gene: .
V gene: TRBV18
J gene: TRBJ1-1
clone size: many

CDR3 protein: CASSLGTSTQTDTQYF
CDR3 DNA: TGTGCCAGCAGCCTCGGGACTAGCACACAAACAGATACGCAGTATTTT
D gene: TRBD2
V gene: TRBV11-1
J gene: TRBJ2-3
clone size: many

CDR3 protein: CASCLGAGPSSGANILTF
CDR3 DNA: TGCGCCAGCTGCTTGGGAGCAGGTCCCTCCTCTGGGGCCAACATCCTGACTTTC
D gene: .
V gene: TRBV5-1
J gene: TRBJ2-6
clone size: few

CDR3 protein: CASSFLRAVNTGVLFF
CDR3 DNA: TGTGCCAGCAGCTTTCTTCGGGCGGTTAACACCGGGGTGCTGTTTTTC
D gene: .
V gene: TRBV7-8
J gene: TRBJ2-2
clone size: .

CDR3 protein: CASSRLADGNEQFF
CDR3 DNA: TGTGCCAGCAGCCGACTAGCGGACGGGAATGAGCAGTTCTTC
D gene: TRBD2
V gene: TRBV11-3
J gene: TRBJ2-1
clone size: many

CDR3 protein: CASNSVARVNVLTF
CDR3 DNA: TGTGCCAGCAATTCCGTCGCGAGGGTCAACGTCCTGACTTTC
D gene: .
V gene: TRBV6-5
J gene: TRBJ2-6
clone size: .

CDR3 protein: CSVHRTEYGYTF
CDR3 DNA: TGCAGCGTTCATAGGACAGAGTATGGCTACACCTTC
D gene: .
V gene: TRBV29-1
J gene: TRBJ1-2
clone size: .

CDR3 protein: CASSALGTGHNEQFF
CDR3 DNA: TGTGCTAGCAGTGCACTAGGGACAGGGCACAATGAGCAGTTCTTC
D gene: TRBD1
V gene: TRBV6-1
J gene: TRBJ2-1
clone size: few

CDR3 protein: CASSFLAGNYEQYF
CDR3 DNA: TGTGCCAGCAGTTTTCTAGCGGGCAACTACGAGCAGTACTTC
D gene: TRBD2
V gene: TRBV28
J gene: TRBJ2-7
clone size: many

CDR3 protein: CASSLEYGISCEQYF
CDR3 DNA: TGTGCCAGCAGCTTAGAGTACGGGATCTCTTGCGAGCAGTACTTC
D gene: .
V gene: TRBV11-2
J gene: TRBJ2-7
clone size: few

CDR3 protein: CAISQGQGLYEQYF
CDR3 DNA: TGCGCCATCTCACAAGGACAGGGGTTATACGAGCAGTACTTC
D gene: TRBD1
V gene: TRBV10-1
J gene: TRBJ2-7
clone size: .

CDR3 protein: CASRGGGDNTEASF
CDR3 DNA: TGCGCCAGCAGGGGAGGGGGGGATAACACTGAAGCTTCCTTT
D gene: .
V gene: TRBV5-1
J gene: TRBJ1-1
clone size: once

CDR3 protein: CAGSLRGGADIAKNIQYF
CDR3 DNA: TGTGCCGGCAGTTTACGGGGTGGGGCGGATATAGCCAAAAACATTCAGTACTTC
D gene: .
V gene: TRBV12-3/TRBV12-4
J gene: TRBJ2-4
clone size: .

CDR3 protein: CAIRKTPGGTNERLFF
CDR3 DNA: TGTGCCATCAGAAAGACTCCAGGAGGAACAAATGAAAGACTGTTTTTT
D gene: .
V gene: TRBV11-2
J gene: TRBJ1-4
clone size: .

CDR3 protein: CASSTRTGNQPQHF
CDR3 DNA: TGCGCCAGCAGTACCAGGACAGGGAATCAGCCCCAGCATTTT
D gene: TRBD1
V gene: TRBV28
J gene: TRBJ1-5
clone size: .

CDR3 protein: CASSPAGQGVVDEPFF
CDR3 DNA: TGTGCCAGCAGCCCTGCGGGACAGGGGGTGGTAGATGAGCCGTTCTTC
D gene: TRBD1
V gene: TRBV11-3
J gene: TRBJ2-1
clone size: .

CDR3 protein: CAGSLLAGAYVQYF
CDR3 DNA: TGTGCCGGGAGTCTCCTAGCGGGAGCCTACGTGCAGTACTTC
D gene: TRBD2
V gene: TRBV28
J gene: TRBJ2-7
clone size: .

CDR3 protein: CVSSKPEHSYEQYF
CDR3 DNA: TGTGTCAGTAGCAAACCGGAACACTCCTACGAGCAGTACTTC
D gene: .
V gene: TRBV21-1
J gene: TRBJ2-7
clone size: once

CDR3 protein: CAGSFGKGYGYTF
CDR3 DNA: TGCGCAGGCAGTTTTGGGAAAGGCTATGGCTACACCTTC
D gene: .
V gene: TRBV10-2
J gene: TRBJ1-2
clone size: .